The T cell receptor (beta chain) under discussion was sequenced for a study of human T cells and chemical hapten exposure. Study-level background: Donors were sensitized with 2% DPC on the upper inner arm. General study results and limits: Against controls, expanded TCRs gave rise to significantly more large CDR3 similarity clusters. Counts of TCRs above 1 in 1000 frequency stayed unchanged with DPC sensitization.

As to time point: patch test 1, 2 weeks after DPC sensitization. Treatment specified: therapeutic diphenylcyclopropenone sensitization with weekly scalp DPC. This clonotype was seen a single time. Antigen specificity is unknown. Compared with germline, one end of the junction differs, possibly owing to a read error. Individual cDNA molecules (in the library) carried attached unique molecular identifiers. Each CDR3 protein gets one entry after TCRdb re-called the RACE reads with MiXCR. The table shows about 380,000 distinct CDR3 sequences, with around 5% occurring only once. Germline V gene sequence: CDR1 MNHEY, CDR2 SMNVEV (reference sequence). The CDR3 sequence is 15 residues long.

This clonotype was obtained from a woman aged 45-65 years with alopecia areata. Some clones in this sample may be carry-over from other donors' samples. The sample here was whole blood, taken in connection with sensitization to the hapten diphenylcyclopropenone (DPC). The chain joins TRBV27 to TRBJ2-7; D perhaps matches TRBD2 (6 bases). The DNA of the CDR3 is TGTGCCAGCAGTTCCCCCGGGACTGCCTCCCACGAGCAGTACTTC. This codes for CASSSPGTASHEQYF.